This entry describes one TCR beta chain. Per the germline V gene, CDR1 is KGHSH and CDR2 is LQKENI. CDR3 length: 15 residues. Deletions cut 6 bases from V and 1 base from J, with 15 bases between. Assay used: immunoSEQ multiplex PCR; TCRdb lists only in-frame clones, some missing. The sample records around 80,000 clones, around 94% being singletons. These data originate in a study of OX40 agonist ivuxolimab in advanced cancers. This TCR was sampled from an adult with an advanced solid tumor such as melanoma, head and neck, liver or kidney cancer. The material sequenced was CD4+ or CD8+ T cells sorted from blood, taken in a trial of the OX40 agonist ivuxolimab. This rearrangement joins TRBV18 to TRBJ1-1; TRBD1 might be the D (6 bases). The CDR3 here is CASSSRGKTNTEAFF. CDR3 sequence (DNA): TGTGCCAGCTCTTCCAGGGGAAAAACGAACACTGAAGCTTTCTTT.